This T cell receptor beta chain was retrieved from a study of preoperative IRX-2 immunotherapy in early breast cancer. Per germline, CDR1 ENHRY and CDR2 SYGVKD. Trimming shortened V by 0 bases and J by 1 base, and 6 bases separated the two germline ends. The CDR3 contains 15 residues. This clone was observed a single time. Some clones are missing from TCRdb's copy, which holds only in-frame ones; the method was immunoSEQ multiplex PCR. The sample contains 30,000 or so clones, 82% of which appear only once. Treatment defined: preoperative locoregional IRX-2 cytokine immunotherapy. The receptor was derived from a human donor with breast cancer. Sampling was done from a patient treated with IRX-2 immunotherapy. This sequence joins TRBV10-3 and TRBJ2-2; D remains ambiguous. CDR3 region: CAISESVGNTGELFF. The CDR3 DNA follows: TGTGCCATCAGTGAGTCTGTAGGGAACACCGGGGAGCTGTTTTTT.